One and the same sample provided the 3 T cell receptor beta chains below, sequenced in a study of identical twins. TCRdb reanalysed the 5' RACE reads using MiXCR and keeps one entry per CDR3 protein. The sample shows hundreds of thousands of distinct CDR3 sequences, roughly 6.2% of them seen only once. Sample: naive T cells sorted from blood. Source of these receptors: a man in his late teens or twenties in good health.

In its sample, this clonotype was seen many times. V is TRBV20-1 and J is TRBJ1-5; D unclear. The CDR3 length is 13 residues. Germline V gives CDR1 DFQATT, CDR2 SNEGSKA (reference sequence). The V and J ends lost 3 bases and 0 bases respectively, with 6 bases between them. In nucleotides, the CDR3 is TGCAGTGCTAGTGCGGTTAGCAATCAGCCCCAGCATTTT. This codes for CSASAVSNQPQHF.

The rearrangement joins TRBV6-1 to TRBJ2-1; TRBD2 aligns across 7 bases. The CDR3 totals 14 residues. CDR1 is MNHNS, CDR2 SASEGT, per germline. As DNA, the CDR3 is TGTGCTGGGAGAGCGGGGATCCTTTGGAATGAGCAGTTCTTC. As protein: CAGRAGILWNEQFF.

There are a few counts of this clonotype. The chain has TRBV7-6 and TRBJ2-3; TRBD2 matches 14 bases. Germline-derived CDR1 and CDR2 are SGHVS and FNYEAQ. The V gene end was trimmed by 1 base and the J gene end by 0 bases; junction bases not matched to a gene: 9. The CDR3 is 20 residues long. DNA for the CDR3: TGTGCCAGCAGCTTAGTACCGACTAGCGGGAGGGCCGCTAGCACAGATACGCAGTATTTT. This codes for CASSLVPTSGRAASTDTQYF.